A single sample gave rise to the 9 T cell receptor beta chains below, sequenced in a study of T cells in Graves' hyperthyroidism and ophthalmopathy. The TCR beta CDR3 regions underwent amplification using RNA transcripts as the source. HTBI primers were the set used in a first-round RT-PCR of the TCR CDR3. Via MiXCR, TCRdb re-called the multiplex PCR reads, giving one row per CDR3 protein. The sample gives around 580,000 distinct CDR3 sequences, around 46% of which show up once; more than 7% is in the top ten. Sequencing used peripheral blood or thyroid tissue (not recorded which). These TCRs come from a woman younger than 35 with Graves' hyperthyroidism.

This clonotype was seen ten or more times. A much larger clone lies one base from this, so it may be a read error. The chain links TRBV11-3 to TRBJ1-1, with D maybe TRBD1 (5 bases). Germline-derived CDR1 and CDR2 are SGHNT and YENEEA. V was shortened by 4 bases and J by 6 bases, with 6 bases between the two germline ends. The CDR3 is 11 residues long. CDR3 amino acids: CASSWGAEAFF. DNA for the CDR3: TGTGCCAGCAGCTGGGGGGCTGAAGCTTTCTTT.

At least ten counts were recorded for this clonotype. In DNA, the CDR3 is TGTGCCAGCAGCGTAGGACAGTCCCCCCTACAGCCCCAGCATTTT. Protein sequence: CASSVGQSPLQPQHF. The genes are TRBV9 and TRBJ1-5; D is perhaps TRBD1 (5 bases). The CDR3 runs 15 residues. CDR1 SGDLS and CDR2 YYNGEE come from the germline V gene. V lost 0 bases and J lost 7, with 14 bases in between.

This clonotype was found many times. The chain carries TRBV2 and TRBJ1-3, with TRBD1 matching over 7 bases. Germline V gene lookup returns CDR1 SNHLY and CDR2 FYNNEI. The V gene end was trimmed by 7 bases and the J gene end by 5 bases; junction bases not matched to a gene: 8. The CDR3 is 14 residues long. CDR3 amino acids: CASTLRQGRNTIYF. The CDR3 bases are TGTGCCAGCACCTTACGACAGGGAAGAAACACCATATATTTT. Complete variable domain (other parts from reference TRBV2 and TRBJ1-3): EPEVTQTPSHQVTQMGQEVILRCVPISNHLYFYWYRQILGQKVEFLVSFYNNEISEKSEIFDDQFSVERPDGSNFTLKIRSTKLEDSAMYFCASTLRQGRNTIYFGEGSWLTVV.

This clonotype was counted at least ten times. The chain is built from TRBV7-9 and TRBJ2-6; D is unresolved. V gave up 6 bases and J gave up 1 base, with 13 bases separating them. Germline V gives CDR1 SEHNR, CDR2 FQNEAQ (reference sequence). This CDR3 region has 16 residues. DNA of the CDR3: TGTGCCAGCAGAACTCCCAGAGGTTCTGGGGCCAACGTCCTGACTTTC. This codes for CASRTPRGSGANVLTF.

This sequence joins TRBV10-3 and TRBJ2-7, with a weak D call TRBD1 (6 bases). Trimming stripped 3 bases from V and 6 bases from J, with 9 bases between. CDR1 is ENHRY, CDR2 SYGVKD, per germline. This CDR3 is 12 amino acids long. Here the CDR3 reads CAISDQGLEQYF. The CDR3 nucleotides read TGTGCCATCAGTGATCAGGGGCTCGAGCAGTACTTC.

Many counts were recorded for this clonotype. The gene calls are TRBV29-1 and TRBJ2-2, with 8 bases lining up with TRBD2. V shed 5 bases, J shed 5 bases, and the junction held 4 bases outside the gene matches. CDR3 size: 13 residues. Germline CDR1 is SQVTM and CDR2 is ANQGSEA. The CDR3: CSVSSGLTGELFF. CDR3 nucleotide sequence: TGCAGCGTTTCTAGCGGGCTAACCGGGGAGCTGTTTTTT.

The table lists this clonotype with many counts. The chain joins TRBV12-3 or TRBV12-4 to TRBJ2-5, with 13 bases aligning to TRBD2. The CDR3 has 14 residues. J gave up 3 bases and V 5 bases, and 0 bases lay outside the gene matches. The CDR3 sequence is CASSGLAGEETQYF. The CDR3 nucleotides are TGTGCCAGCAGTGGACTAGCGGGAGAAGAGACCCAGTACTTC.

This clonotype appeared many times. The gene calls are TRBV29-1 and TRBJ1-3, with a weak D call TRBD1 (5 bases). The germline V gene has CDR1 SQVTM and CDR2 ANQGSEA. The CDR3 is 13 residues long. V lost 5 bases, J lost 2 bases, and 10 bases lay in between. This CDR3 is CSVREGPGNTIYF. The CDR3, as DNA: TGCAGCGTTCGGGAGGGACCTGGAAACACCATATATTTT.

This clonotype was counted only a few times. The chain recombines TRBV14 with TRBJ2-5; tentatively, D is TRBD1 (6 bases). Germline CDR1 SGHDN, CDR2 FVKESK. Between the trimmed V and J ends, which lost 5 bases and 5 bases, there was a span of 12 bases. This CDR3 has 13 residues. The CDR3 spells CASSYGQKETQYF. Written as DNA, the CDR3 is TGTGCCAGCAGCTATGGACAGAAGGAGACCCAGTACTTC.